This T cell receptor (beta chain) was profiled in a study of PD-1 and CTLA-4 blockade in melanoma. The CDR3 runs 15 residues. V gave up 2 bases and J gave up 2 bases, with 13 bases separating them. Germline CDR1 reads MNHNY; CDR2 reads SVGAGI (reference sequence). Profiling relied on immunoSEQ multiplex PCR, and the TCRdb table lists in-frame clones only, not all of them. The sample carries 20,000 to 25,000 clones, more than 70% recorded once. The sequences come from CD8+ T cells from peripheral blood, collected before anti-PD-1 treatment. The receptor comes from a human donor with melanoma. The genes are TRBV6-6 and TRBJ2-7; tentative D call: TRBD1 (6 bases). This chain's CDR3 is CASSYGTSLTYEQYF. The CDR3 DNA is TGTGCCAGCAGTTACGGGACATCACTCACCTACGAGCAGTACTTC.